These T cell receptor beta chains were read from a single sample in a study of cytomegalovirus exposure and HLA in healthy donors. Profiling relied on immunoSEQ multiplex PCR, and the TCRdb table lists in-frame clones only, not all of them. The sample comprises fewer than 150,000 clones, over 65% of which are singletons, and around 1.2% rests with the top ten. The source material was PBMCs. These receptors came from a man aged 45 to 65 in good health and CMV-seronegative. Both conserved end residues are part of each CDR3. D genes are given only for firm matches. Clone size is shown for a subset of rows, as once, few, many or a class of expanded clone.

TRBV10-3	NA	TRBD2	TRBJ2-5	CAISEGLAGRETQYF	TGTGCCATCAGTGAGGGTCTAGCGGGGCGGGAGACCCAGTACTTC
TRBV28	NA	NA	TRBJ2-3	CASSSGTPSTDTQYF	TGTGCCAGCAGTTCCGGGACACCAAGCACAGATACGCAGTATTTT
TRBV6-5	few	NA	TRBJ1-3	CASSYSRDTGNTIYF	TGTGCCAGCAGTTACTCGCGGGATACAGGAAACACCATATATTTT
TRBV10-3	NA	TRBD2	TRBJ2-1	CAISRLAGNEGNEQFF	TGTGCCATCAGTAGACTAGCGGGGAACGAAGGCAATGAGCAGTTCTTC
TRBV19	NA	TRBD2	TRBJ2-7	CASSSGSPTYEQYF	TGTGCCAGTAGTAGCGGGAGTCCGACCTACGAGCAGTACTTC
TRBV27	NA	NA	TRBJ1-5	CASSRNGQNQPQHF	TGTGCCAGCAGCCGGAACGGACAGAATCAGCCCCAGCATTTT
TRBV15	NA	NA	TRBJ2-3	CATSRDGAAGTDTQYF	TGTGCCACCAGCAGAGATGGGGCGGCTGGCACAGATACGCAGTATTTT
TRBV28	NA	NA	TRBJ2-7	CASSLVAAASYEQYF	TGTGCCAGCAGTTTAGTCGCCGCCGCGTCCTACGAGCAGTACTTC
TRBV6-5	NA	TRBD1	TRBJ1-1	CASSLGDRWSTEAFF	TGTGCCAGCAGTCTGGGGGACAGATGGAGCACTGAAGCTTTCTTT
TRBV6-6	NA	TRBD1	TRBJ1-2	CASTSTGYAESYTF	TGTGCCAGCACCTCGACAGGGTACGCTGAAAGCTACACCTTC
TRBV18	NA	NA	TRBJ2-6	CASSEDTLSSGANVLTF	TGTGCCAGCTCAGAGGACACACTTTCCTCTGGGGCCAACGTCCTGACTTTC
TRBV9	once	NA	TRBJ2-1	CASSVEGVGIYNEQFF	TGTGCCAGCAGCGTAGAAGGGGTGGGGATATACAATGAGCAGTTCTTC
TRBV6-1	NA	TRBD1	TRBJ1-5	CASSEGVGQGAQGQPQHF	TGTGCCAGCAGTGAAGGAGTGGGACAGGGGGCGCAGGGTCAGCCCCAGCATTTT
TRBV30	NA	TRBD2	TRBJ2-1	CAWSVYGLGGSSYNEQFF	TGTGCCTGGAGTGTATACGGGCTCGGCGGGAGCTCCTACAATGAGCAGTTCTTC
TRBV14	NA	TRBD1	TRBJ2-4	CASSTRQGGGIQYF	TGTGCCAGCAGCACCCGACAGGGGGGTGGCATTCAGTACTTC
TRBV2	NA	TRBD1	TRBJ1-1	CASSEDRGLNTEAFF	TGTGCCAGCAGTGAGGACAGGGGGCTCAACACTGAAGCTTTCTTT
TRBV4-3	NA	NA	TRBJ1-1	CASSQSPGHSGTEAFF	TGCGCCAGCAGCCAATCCCCGGGACATTCGGGGACTGAAGCTTTCTTT
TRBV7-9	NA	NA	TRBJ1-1	CASSPEGLAFF	TGTGCCAGCAGCCCCGAGGGTTTGGCTTTCTTT
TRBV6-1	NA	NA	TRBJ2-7	CASSELTLYEQYF	TGTGCCAGCAGTGAACTGACACTCTACGAGCAGTACTTC
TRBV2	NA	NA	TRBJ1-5	CASSALLVYQPQHF	TGTGCCAGCAGCGCCTTACTGGTGTATCAGCCCCAGCATTTT
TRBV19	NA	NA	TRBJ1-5	CASSTMDQPQHF	TGTGCCAGTAGTACTATGGATCAGCCCCAGCATTTT
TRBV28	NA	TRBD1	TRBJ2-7	CASSSQQRQGPTYEQYF	TGTGCCAGCAGTTCCCAACAACGACAGGGGCCAACCTACGAGCAGTACTTC
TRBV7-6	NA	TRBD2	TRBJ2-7	CASSPSGSRTYEQYF	TGTGCCAGCAGCCCGAGCGGGAGTCGGACCTACGAGCAGTACTTC
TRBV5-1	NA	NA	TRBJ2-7	CASSLGRAQYEQYF	TGCGCCAGCAGCTTGGGGAGGGCCCAGTACGAGCAGTACTTC
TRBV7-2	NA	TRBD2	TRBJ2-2	CASSSLRGTRAGELFF	TGTGCCAGCAGCTCCTTACGTGGGACTAGGGCCGGGGAGCTGTTTTTT
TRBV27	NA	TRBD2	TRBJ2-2	CASSLMPPDGRAGELFF	TGTGCCAGCAGCCTGATGCCCCCCGACGGGAGGGCCGGGGAGCTGTTTTTT
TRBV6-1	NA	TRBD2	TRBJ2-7	CASSEYGGGLGEQYF	TGTGCCAGCAGTGAATATGGGGGAGGACTAGGAGAGCAGTACTTC
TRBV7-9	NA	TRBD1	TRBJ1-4	CASSYPGQANEKLFF	TGTGCCAGCAGCTATCCGGGACAGGCAAATGAAAAACTGTTTTTT
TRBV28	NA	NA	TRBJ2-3	CASSPLIAVNTDTQYF	TGTGCCAGCAGTCCCCTAATAGCGGTGAACACAGATACGCAGTATTTT
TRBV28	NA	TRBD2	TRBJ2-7	CASSLVSSRGGREQYF	TGTGCCAGCAGTTTAGTTTCCTCGCGGGGGGGTCGGGAGCAGTACTTC
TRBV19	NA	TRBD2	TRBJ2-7	CASSILAEPLEQYF	TGTGCCAGTAGTATTCTAGCGGAGCCCCTCGAGCAGTACTTC
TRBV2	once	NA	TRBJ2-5	CASTRGFKETQYF	TGTGCCAGCACTCGCGGATTTAAAGAGACCCAGTACTTC
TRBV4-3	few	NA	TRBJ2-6	CASSQVWAGAARGANVLTF	TGCGCCAGCAGCCAAGTGTGGGCAGGTGCCGCCCGGGGGGCCAACGTCCTGACTTTC
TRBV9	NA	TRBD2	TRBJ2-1	CASSGTGLEYNEQFF	TGTGCCAGCAGCGGAACGGGACTAGAATACAATGAGCAGTTCTTC
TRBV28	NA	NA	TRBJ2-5	CASMPGDGGETQYF	TGTGCCAGCATGCCGGGAGATGGTGGGGAGACCCAGTACTTC
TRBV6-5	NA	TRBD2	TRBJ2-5	CASSSGIAGGQETQYF	TGTGCCAGCAGTTCTGGGATAGCGGGAGGCCAAGAGACCCAGTACTTC
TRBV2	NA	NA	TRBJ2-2	CASKPTGHGTGELFF	TGTGCCAGCAAGCCGACAGGCCATGGAACCGGGGAGCTGTTTTTT
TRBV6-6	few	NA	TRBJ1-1	CASSYPGRGNTEAFF	TGTGCCAGCAGTTATCCAGGGAGGGGGAACACTGAAGCTTTCTTT
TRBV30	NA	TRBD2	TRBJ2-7	CAWSKLAGTYEQYF	TGTGCCTGGAGTAAACTAGCGGGAACCTACGAGCAGTACTTC
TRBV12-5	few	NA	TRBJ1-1	CASGTRVGGEAFF	TGTGCTAGTGGAACCAGGGTAGGGGGTGAAGCTTTCTTT
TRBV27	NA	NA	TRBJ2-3	CASSSLGHTQYF	TGTGCCAGCAGTTCCCTAGGCCATACGCAGTATTTT
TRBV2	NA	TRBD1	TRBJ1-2	CASRETGNGYTF	TGTGCCAGCAGGGAGACAGGGAATGGCTACACCTTC